This T cell receptor beta chain was sequenced for a study of cytomegalovirus exposure and HLA in healthy donors. Across the study: Earlier work reported 95 million to 130 million unique TCR beta sequences from roughly 180 million T cells.

The PCR used 60 Vbeta and 13 Jbeta primers. Only in-frame clones appear in the TCRdb table, and some are missing; sequencing was by immunoSEQ multiplex PCR. The sample includes about 170,000 clones, roughly 82% of them seen just once. The CDR3 extends over 15 amino acids. Germline values: CDR1 SGHTS, CDR2 YDEGEE. The ends were cut back, 0 bases at V and 5 bases at J, with 14 bases in the middle. This clone was detected a few times. The receptor was derived from a woman between 50 and 59 years old in good health and CMV-seropositive. The gene calls are TRBV5-8 and TRBJ1-1; no reliable D call. Source material: PBMCs. The CDR3 DNA sequence: TGTGCCAGCAGCTTGGACGCGAGGGCGGAAACTGAAGCTTTCTTT. It translates to CASSLDARAETEAFF.